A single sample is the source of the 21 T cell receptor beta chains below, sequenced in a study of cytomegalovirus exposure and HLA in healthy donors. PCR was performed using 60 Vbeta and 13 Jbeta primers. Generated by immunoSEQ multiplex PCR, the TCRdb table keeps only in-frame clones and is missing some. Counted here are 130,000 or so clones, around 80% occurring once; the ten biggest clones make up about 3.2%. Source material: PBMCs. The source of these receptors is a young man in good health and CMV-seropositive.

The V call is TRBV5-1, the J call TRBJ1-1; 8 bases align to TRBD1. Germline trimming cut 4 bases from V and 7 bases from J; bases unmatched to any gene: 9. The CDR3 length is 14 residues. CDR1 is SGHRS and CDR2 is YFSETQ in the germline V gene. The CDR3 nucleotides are TGCGCCAGCAGCCCGGACAGGGTCACTTGTGAAGCTTTCTTT. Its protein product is CASSPDRVTCEAFF.

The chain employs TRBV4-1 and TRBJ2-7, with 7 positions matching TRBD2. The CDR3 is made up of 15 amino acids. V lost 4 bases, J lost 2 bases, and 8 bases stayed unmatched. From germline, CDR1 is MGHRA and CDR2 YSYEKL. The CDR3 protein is CASSPSSGGTYEQYF. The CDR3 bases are TGCGCCAGCAGCCCCTCTAGCGGAGGAACCTACGAGCAGTACTTC.

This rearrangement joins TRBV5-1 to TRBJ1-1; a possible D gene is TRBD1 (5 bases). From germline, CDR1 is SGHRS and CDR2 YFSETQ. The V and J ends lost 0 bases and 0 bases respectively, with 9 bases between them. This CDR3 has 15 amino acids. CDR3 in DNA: TGCGCCAGCAGCTTGGTGGGCAGGGTGAACACTGAAGCTTTCTTT. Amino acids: CASSLVGRVNTEAFF.

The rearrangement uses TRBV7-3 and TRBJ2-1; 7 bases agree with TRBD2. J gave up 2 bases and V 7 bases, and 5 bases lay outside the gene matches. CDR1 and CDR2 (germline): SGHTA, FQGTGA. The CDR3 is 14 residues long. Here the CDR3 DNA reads TGTGCCAGCAAATTAGCGGGTCCCTACAATGAGCAGTTCTTC. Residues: CASKLAGPYNEQFF. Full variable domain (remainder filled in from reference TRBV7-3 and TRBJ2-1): GAGVSQTPSNKVTEKGKYVELRCDPISGHTALYWYRQSLGQGPEFLIYFQGTGAADDSGLPNDRFFAVRPEGSVSTLKIQRTERGDSAVYLCASKLAGPYNEQFFGPGTRLTVL.

CDR3 in amino acids: CASSWGGRRTEAFF. Written as DNA, the CDR3 is TGTGCCAGCAGCTGGGGGGGCCGGAGGACTGAAGCTTTCTTT. The chain uses TRBV5-8 and TRBJ1-1, with D possibly being TRBD1 (6 bases). V was shortened by 3 bases and J by 5 bases, with 14 bases between the two germline ends. In germline, CDR1 is SGHTS, CDR2 YDEGEE. The CDR3 covers 14 residues.

The chain's CDR3 is CASSLAGLAGGHEQYF. The CDR3 DNA follows: TGCGCCAGCAGCTTGGCAGGACTAGCGGGAGGGCACGAGCAGTACTTC. The chain couples TRBV5-1 to TRBJ2-7; 15 bases fit TRBD2. Trimming cost V 0 bases and J 5 bases; bases outside gene matches: 3. The germline CDR1 and CDR2 sequences are SGHRS and YFSETQ. This CDR3 is 16 amino acids long. Variable domain in full (rest from reference TRBV5-1 and TRBJ2-7): KAGVTQTPRYLIKTRGQQVTLSCSPISGHRSVSWYQQTPGQGLQFLFEYFSETQRNKGNFPGRFSGRQFSNSRSEMNVSTLELGDSALYLCASSLAGLAGGHEQYFGPGTRLTVT.

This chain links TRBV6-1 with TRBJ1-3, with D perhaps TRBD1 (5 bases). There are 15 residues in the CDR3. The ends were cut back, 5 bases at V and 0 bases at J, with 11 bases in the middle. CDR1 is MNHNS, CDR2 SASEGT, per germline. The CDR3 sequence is CASSPQGPSGNTIYF. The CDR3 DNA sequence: TGTGCCAGCAGTCCCCAGGGCCCCTCTGGAAACACCATATATTTT.

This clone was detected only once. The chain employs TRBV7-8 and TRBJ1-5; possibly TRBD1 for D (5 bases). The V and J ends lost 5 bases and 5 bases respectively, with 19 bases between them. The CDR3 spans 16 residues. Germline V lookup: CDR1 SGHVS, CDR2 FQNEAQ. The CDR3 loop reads CASSGRGLLPDQPQHF. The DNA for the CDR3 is TGTGCCAGCAGCGGGAGGGGACTCCTTCCAGATCAGCCCCAGCATTTT. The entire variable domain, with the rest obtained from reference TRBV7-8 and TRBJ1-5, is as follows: GAGVSQSPRYKVAKRGQDVALRCDPISGHVSLFWYQQALGQGPEFLTYFQNEAQLDKSGLPSDRFFAERPEGSVSTLKIQRTQQEDSAVYLCASSGRGLLPDQPQHFGDGTRLSIL.

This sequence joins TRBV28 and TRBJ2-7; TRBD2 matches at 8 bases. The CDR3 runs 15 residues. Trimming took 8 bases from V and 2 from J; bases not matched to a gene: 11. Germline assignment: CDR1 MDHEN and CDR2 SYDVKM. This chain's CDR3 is CASSRVGGRPYEQYF. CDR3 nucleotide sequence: TGTGCCAGCTCCCGGGTCGGCGGGAGGCCCTACGAGCAGTACTTC.

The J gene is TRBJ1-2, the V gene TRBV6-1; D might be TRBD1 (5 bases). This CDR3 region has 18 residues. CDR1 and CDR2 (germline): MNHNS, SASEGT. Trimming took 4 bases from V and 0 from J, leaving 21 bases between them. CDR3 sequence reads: CASSVLGAGGLANYGYTF. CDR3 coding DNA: TGTGCCAGCAGTGTCTTAGGGGCCGGCGGCCTTGCTAACTATGGCTACACCTTC.

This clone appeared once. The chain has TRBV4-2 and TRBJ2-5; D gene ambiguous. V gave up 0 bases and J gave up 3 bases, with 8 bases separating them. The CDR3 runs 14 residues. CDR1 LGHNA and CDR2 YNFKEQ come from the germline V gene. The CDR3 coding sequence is TGTGCCAGCAGCCAAGAGGTAGAAGAAGAGACCCAGTACTTC. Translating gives CASSQEVEEETQYF.

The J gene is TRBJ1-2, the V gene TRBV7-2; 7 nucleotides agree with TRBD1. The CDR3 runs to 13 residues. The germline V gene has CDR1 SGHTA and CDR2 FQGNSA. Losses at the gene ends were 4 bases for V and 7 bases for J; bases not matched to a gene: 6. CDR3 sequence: CASSSADRVGYTF. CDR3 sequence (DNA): TGTGCCAGCAGCTCCGCCGACAGGGTTGGCTACACCTTC.

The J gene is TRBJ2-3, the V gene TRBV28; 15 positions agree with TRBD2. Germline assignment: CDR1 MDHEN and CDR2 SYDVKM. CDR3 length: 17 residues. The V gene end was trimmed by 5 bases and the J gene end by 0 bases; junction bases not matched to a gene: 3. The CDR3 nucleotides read TGTGCCAGCAGTGGGACTAGCGGGAGGAAAAGCACAGATACGCAGTATTTT. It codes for CASSGTSGRKSTDTQYF. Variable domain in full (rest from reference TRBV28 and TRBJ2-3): DVKVTQSSRYLVKRTGEKVFLECVQDMDHENMFWYRQDPGLGLRLIYFSYDVKMKEKGDIPEGYSVSREKKERFSLILESASTNQTSMYLCASSGTSGRKSTDTQYFGPGTRLTVL.

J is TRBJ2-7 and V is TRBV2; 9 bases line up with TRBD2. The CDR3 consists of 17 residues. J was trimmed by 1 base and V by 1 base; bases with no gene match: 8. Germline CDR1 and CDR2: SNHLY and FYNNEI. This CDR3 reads CASSEVGQLAGSYEQYF. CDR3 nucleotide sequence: TGTGCCAGCAGTGAAGTGGGGCAGCTAGCGGGGTCCTACGAGCAGTACTTC.

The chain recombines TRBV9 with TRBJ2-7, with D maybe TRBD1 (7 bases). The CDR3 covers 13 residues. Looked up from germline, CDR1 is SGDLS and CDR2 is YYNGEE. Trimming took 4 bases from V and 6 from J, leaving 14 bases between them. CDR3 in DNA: TGTGCCAGCAGCTTCGGGACAGCGGGCGAGCAGTACTTC. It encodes CASSFGTAGEQYF.

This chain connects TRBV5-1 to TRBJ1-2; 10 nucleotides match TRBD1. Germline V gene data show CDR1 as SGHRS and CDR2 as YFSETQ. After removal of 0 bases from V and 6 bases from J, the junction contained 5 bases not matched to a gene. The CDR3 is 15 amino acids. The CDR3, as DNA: TGCGCCAGCAGCTTGGCCGGGACAGGGGTCGATGGCTACACCTTC. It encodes CASSLAGTGVDGYTF. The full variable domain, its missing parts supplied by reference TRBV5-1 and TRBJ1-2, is KAGVTQTPRYLIKTRGQQVTLSCSPISGHRSVSWYQQTPGQGLQFLFEYFSETQRNKGNFPGRFSGRQFSNSRSEMNVSTLELGDSALYLCASSLAGTGVDGYTFGSGTRLTVV.

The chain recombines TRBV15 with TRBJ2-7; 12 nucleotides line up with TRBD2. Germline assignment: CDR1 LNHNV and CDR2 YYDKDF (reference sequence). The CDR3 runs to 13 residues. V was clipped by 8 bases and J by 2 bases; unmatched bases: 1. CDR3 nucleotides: TGTGCCACCGGACTAGCGGGAACCTACGAGCAGTACTTC. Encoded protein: CATGLAGTYEQYF.

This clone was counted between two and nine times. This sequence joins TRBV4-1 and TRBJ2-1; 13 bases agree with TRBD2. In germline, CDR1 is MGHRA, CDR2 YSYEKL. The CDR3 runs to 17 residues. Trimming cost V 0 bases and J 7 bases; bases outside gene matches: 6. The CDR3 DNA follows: TGCGCCAGCAGCCAAGATGGGGGGACTAGCGGGATAAATGAGCAGTTCTTC. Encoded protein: CASSQDGGTSGINEQFF.

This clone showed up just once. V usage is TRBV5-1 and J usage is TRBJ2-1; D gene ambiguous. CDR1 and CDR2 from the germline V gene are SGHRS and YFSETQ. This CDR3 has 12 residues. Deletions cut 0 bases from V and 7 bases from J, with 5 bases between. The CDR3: CASSLAVNEQFF. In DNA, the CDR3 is TGCGCCAGCAGCTTGGCGGTTAATGAGCAGTTCTTC.

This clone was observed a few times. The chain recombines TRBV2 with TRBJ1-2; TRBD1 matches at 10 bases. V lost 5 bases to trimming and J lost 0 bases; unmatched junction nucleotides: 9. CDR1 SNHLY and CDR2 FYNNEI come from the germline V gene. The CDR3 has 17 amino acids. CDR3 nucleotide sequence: TGTGCCAGCAGTAGCGGGACAGGGGATTCGGCTAACTATGGCTACACCTTC. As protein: CASSSGTGDSANYGYTF.

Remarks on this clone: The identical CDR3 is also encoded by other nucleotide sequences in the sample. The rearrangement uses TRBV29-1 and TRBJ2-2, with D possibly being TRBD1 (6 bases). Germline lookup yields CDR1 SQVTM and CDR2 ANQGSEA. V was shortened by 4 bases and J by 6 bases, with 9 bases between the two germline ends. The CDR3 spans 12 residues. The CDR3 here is CSVGAGAGELFF. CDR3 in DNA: TGCAGCGTTGGGGCAGGGGCCGGGGAGCTGTTTTTT.